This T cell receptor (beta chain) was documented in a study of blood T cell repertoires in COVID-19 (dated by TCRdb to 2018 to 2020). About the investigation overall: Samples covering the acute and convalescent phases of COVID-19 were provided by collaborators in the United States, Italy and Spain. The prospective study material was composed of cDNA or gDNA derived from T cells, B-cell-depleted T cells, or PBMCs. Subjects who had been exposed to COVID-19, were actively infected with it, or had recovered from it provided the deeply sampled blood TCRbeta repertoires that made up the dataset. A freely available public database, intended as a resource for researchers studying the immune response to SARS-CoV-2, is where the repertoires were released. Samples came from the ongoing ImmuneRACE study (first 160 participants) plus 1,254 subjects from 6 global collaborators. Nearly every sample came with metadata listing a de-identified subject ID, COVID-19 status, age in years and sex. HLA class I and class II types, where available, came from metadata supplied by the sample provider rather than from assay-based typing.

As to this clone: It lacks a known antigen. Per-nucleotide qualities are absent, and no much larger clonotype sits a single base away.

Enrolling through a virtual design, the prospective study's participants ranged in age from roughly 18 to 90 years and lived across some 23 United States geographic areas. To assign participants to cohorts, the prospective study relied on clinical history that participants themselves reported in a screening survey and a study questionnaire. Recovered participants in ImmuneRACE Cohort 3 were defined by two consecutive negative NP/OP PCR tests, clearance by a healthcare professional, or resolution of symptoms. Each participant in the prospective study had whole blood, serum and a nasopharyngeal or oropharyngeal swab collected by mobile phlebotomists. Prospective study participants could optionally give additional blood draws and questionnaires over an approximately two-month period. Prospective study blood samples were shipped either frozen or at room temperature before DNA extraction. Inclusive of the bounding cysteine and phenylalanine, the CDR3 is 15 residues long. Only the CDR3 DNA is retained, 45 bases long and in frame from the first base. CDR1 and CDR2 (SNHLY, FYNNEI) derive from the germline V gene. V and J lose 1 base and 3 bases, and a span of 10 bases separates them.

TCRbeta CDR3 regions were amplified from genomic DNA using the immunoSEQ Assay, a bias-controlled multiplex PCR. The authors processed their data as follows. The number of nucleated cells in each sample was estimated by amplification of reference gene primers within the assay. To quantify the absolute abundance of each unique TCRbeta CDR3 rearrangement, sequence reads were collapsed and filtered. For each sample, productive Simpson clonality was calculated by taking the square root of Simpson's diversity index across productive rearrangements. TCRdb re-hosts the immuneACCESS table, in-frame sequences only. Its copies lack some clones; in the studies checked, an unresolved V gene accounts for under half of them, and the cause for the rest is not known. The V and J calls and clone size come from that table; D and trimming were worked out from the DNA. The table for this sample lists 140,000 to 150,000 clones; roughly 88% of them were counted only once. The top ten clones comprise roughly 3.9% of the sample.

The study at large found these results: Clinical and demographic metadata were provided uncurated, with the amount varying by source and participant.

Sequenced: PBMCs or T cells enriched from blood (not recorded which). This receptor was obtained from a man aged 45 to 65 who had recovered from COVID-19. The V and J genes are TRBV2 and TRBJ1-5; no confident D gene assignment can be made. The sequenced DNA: TGTGCCAGCAGTGAAGACTCCCAAACCAATCAGCCCCAGCATTTT. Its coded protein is CASSEDSQTNQPQHF.